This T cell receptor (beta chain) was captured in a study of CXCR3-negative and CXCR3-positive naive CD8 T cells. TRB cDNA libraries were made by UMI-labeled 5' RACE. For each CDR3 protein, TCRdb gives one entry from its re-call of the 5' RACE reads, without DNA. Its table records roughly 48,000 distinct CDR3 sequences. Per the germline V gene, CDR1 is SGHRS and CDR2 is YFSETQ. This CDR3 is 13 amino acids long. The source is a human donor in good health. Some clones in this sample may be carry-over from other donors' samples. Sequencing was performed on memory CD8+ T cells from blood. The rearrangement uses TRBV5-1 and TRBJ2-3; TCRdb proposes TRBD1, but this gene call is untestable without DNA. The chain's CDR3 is CASSRDNTDTQYF.